This T cell receptor beta chain came from a study of cytomegalovirus exposure and HLA in healthy donors. General study points: High sensitivity and specificity were reportedly achieved when the classifier diagnosed cytomegalovirus status. Cytomegalovirus-associated TCR beta chains were listed, numbering some 180. Most sequenced TCRs were rare (though some public TCRs occurred in many donors).

Per germline, CDR1 LGHNA and CDR2 YSLEER. The CDR3 spans 13 residues. The V end was cut by 0 bases, the J end by 7 bases, with 9 bases between. Comment on this clone: Its antigen remains unknown.

The PCR made use of 60 Vbeta and 13 Jbeta primers. In the study's own analysis: An analysis that came later counted 60 million to 80 million unique TCR beta chains, approximately 10 million shared. The table came from immunoSEQ multiplex PCR; TCRdb's copy has only in-frame clones and leaves some out. V and J calls and clone size are those listed in that table; D and trimming were worked out from the DNA. The sample holds around 140,000 clones, around four fifths seen once. The source of this sequence is a man in his forties or fifties in good health and CMV-seronegative. The J gene is TRBJ1-1, the V gene TRBV4-3; TRBD1 is a possible D gene (5 bases). The sequencing sample was made of PBMCs. CDR3 residues: CASSQDQGGEAFF. CDR3 nucleotide sequence: TGCGCCAGCAGCCAAGATCAGGGAGGTGAAGCTTTCTTT.